Each of the 29 T cell receptor beta chains below was sequenced from the same sample in a study of T cells in Graves' hyperthyroidism and ophthalmopathy. TCR beta CDR3 sequences were amplified from RNA transcripts. First-round RT-PCR with HTBI primers amplified the TCR CDR3 region. From the multiplex PCR reads, TCRdb called clonotypes with MiXCR, one entry per CDR3 protein. The sample has about 300,000 distinct CDR3 sequences, approximately 18% seen once; the top ten hold under 45%. Sequenced input: blood. The source is a man aged 50 or older with Graves' ophthalmopathy.

This clonotype has at least ten counts. The gene calls are TRBV28 and TRBJ2-1; 9 nucleotides line up with TRBD2. The CDR3 covers 16 residues. Germline assignment: CDR1 MDHEN and CDR2 SYDVKM. V lost 8 bases to trimming and J lost 5 bases; unmatched junction nucleotides: 13. CDR3 nucleotide sequence: TGTGCCAGCCGGAGATTGACTAGCGGAGAGAACAATGAGCAGTTCTTC. It yields the protein CASRRLTSGENNEQFF.

This clonotype was counted at least ten times. The chain uses TRBV6-1 and TRBJ2-3; 7 nucleotides match TRBD1. The germline V gene has CDR1 MNHNS and CDR2 SASEGT. V lost 6 bases, J lost 2 bases, and 11 bases stayed unmatched. The CDR3 loop spans 16 amino acids. CDR3 nucleotide sequence: TGTGCCAGCAGCCCGCGACAGGGCTCCGTCACAGATACGCAGTATTTT. The encoded protein is CASSPRQGSVTDTQYF.

At least ten counts were recorded for this clonotype. The chain uses TRBV6-1 and TRBJ2-5; the D gene is possibly TRBD1 (6 bases). There are 14 residues in the CDR3. Germline V lookup: CDR1 MNHNS, CDR2 SASEGT. V gave up 7 bases and J gave up 6 bases, with 18 bases separating them. The CDR3, as DNA: TGTGCCAGCACCAAACATGGGGGCGCAAAGACCCAGTACTTC. Protein sequence: CASTKHGGAKTQYF.

V gene TRBV28 combines with J gene TRBJ2-1; 10 bases are a match to TRBD2. In germline, CDR1 is MDHEN, CDR2 SYDVKM. The CDR3 is 15 amino acids. V lost 2 bases and J lost 7; bases outside the gene matches: 5. CDR3 in DNA: TGTGCCAGCAGTTTACCTAGCGGGAGAAGAAATGAGCAGTTCTTC. It is translated as CASSLPSGRRNEQFF.

This clonotype has a count of ten or more. DNA for the CDR3: TGTGCCAGCAGCTTGGTCGGATACTCCTACAATGAGCAGTTCTTC. It codes for CASSLVGYSYNEQFF. V and J are TRBV7-2 and TRBJ2-1; the D is unclear. V was cut by 3 bases and J by 0 bases, with 9 bases left in between. Germline CDR1 reads SGHTA; CDR2 reads FQGNSA. The CDR3 runs to 15 residues.

The chain recombines TRBV4-1 with TRBJ2-2; tentative D call: TRBD2 (5 bases). V lost 2 bases, J lost 8 bases, and 12 bases lay in between. CDR1 and CDR2 from the germline V gene are MGHRA and YSYEKL. This CDR3 has 14 residues. Here the CDR3 reads CASSQFGAGGELFF. In DNA, the CDR3 is TGCGCCAGCAGCCAATTCGGTGCGGGTGGGGAGCTGTTTTTT.

This clonotype was counted ten times or more. The V call is TRBV15, the J call TRBJ2-1; TRBD1 agrees at 8 bases. The J segment lost 6 bases and the V segment lost 4 bases, leaving 11 bases of the junction unmatched. The germline CDR1 and CDR2 sequences are LNHNV and YYDKDF (reference sequence). This CDR3 has 16 amino acids. CDR3 bases: TGTGCCACCAGCAAGTCCGCTGGGACAGGTAGCAATGAGCAGTTCTTC. This encodes CATSKSAGTGSNEQFF.

The genes are TRBV14 and TRBJ1-6, with D possibly matching TRBD1 (6 bases). Trimming stripped 1 base from V and 10 bases from J, with 14 bases between. The CDR3 consists of 15 residues. Germline loops: CDR1 SGHDN, CDR2 FVKESK. The CDR3 reads CASSQGTQGFSPLHF. The CDR3 DNA reads as TGTGCCAGCAGCCAAGGAACGCAGGGGTTCTCACCCCTCCACTTT.

There are many counts of this clonotype. The genes are TRBV5-1 and TRBJ2-7; 9 nucleotides agree with TRBD2. CDR1 and CDR2 (germline): SGHRS, YFSETQ. With V trimmed by 5 bases and J by 6 bases, 9 bases remained unmatched. The CDR3 totals 14 residues. CDR3 loop: CASSSGSPKSEQYF. CDR3 sequence (DNA): TGCGCCAGCAGTAGCGGGAGTCCCAAGAGCGAGCAGTACTTC.

This clonotype showed up just a few times. The chain employs TRBV14 and TRBJ2-2; D uncertain. Trimming shortened V by 0 bases and J by 4 bases, and 12 bases separated the two germline ends. The CDR3 covers 16 residues. Germline V gives CDR1 SGHDN, CDR2 FVKESK. Here the CDR3 DNA reads TGTGCCAGCAGCCAAGACATTGGGCTTCCCACCGGGGAGCTGTTTTTT. This encodes CASSQDIGLPTGELFF.

This chain links TRBV2 with TRBJ2-1; 15 bases match TRBD2. This CDR3 region has 20 residues. After removal of 5 bases from V and 0 bases from J, the junction contained 11 bases not matched to a gene. Germline V gene data show CDR1 as SNHLY and CDR2 as FYNNEI. The DNA of the CDR3 is TGTGCCAGCAGTCCAGATGGACTAGCGGGAGGGCGGAGCTCCTACAATGAGCAGTTCTTC. Residues: CASSPDGLAGGRSSYNEQFF.

This clonotype was seen more than once but under ten times. The chain combines TRBV7-9 with TRBJ2-5, with 7 nucleotides matching TRBD1. The length of the CDR3 is 15 residues. Trimming at V came to 8 bases and at J to 0 bases, leaving 9 bases not matched to a gene. Germline CDR1 reads SEHNR; CDR2 reads FQNEAQ (reference sequence). In DNA, the CDR3 is TGTGCCAGCGGCCAACCGGACAGGTACCAAGAGACCCAGTACTTC. Its protein is CASGQPDRYQETQYF.

In its sample, this clonotype was seen once. J is TRBJ2-1 and V is TRBV28, with D perhaps matching TRBD2 (5 bases). Germline V gene data show CDR1 as MDHEN and CDR2 as SYDVKM. Trimming took off 8 bases at V and 6 bases at J, with 17 bases between the two ends. The CDR3 has 14 amino acids. The CDR3 sequence is CASRPDREVNEQFF. CDR3 bases: TGTGCCAGCCGACCCGATCGGGAAGTCAATGAGCAGTTCTTC.

This clonotype was observed many times. The chain is built from TRBV9 and TRBJ2-1; 8 nucleotides agree with TRBD2. CDR3 length equals 13 residues. Trimming removed 4 bases from V and 8 bases from J; junction bases left unmatched: 5. CDR1 and CDR2 from the germline V gene are SGDLS and YYNGEE. The CDR3 loop reads CASSYREGDEQFF. The CDR3 nucleotides are TGTGCCAGCAGCTACCGGGAGGGCGATGAGCAGTTCTTC.

Written as DNA, the CDR3 is TGTGCCAGCAGCCCTAATCCCCTAGCGGGTCGGAACACCGGGGAGCTGTTTTTT. It encodes CASSPNPLAGRNTGELFF. The V call is TRBV11-3, the J call TRBJ2-2, with TRBD2 matching 8 bases. The CDR3 is made up of 18 amino acids. Germline V gene sequence: CDR1 SGHNT, CDR2 YENEEA. V lost 5 bases, J lost 1 base, and 12 bases stayed unmatched.

Details on this clonotype: With a much larger clone just one base away, this may be a read error. Given the absence of the conserved phenylalanine or tryptophan at the CDR3 end, a read error is likely. The chain joins TRBV11-2 to TRBJ2-1; unclear D gene. Germline assignment: CDR1 SGHAT and CDR2 FQNNGV. The CDR3 extends over 15 amino acids. V shed 3 bases and J shed 1 base, with 10 bases lying between them. Here the CDR3 DNA reads TGTGCCAGCAGCTTCTTCCGTGGGTCCTACAATGAGCAGTTCTCC. Its translation is CASSFFRGSYNEQFS.

This clonotype was counted many times. The chain is built from TRBV18 and TRBJ2-1, with TRBD1 identical over 7 bases. Germline loops: CDR1 KGHSH, CDR2 LQKENI. The CDR3 is made up of 16 amino acids. After removal of 3 bases from V and 4 bases from J, the junction contained 9 bases not matched to a gene. CDR3 DNA: TGTGCCAGCTCACCCGAGTCCGGGACAGTATACAATGAGCAGTTCTTC. It translates to CASSPESGTVYNEQFF.

This clonotype was detected ten times or more. This chain uses TRBV15 with TRBJ1-1, with D perhaps matching TRBD1 (5 bases). V lost 0 bases to trimming and J lost 6 bases, with 8 bases between them. Germline V CDR1 and CDR2: LNHNV, YYDKDF (reference sequence). This CDR3 comprises 13 residues. In nucleotides, the CDR3 is TGTGCCACCAGCAGAGAGGGAGGGGCTGAAGCTTTCTTT. This gives the protein CATSREGGAEAFF.

The V gene is TRBV2, the J gene TRBJ2-5; D ambiguous. Germline V gene lookup returns CDR1 SNHLY and CDR2 FYNNEI. The CDR3 covers 14 residues. V dropped 5 bases and J dropped 7 bases, with 17 bases sitting between them. CDR3 protein: CASSITDDIGTQYF. The CDR3 nucleotides are TGTGCCAGCAGTATTACAGATGATATAGGGACCCAGTACTTC.

This clonotype was counted only a few times. This chain joins TRBV3-1 and TRBJ2-7; weak D call: TRBD1 (5 bases). The V gene's germline CDR1 is LGHDT and CDR2 YNNKEL (reference sequence). The V end was cut by 2 bases, the J end by 0 bases, with 11 bases between. This CDR3 has 15 residues. CDR3: CASSQLGRFSYEQYF. The CDR3 DNA follows: TGTGCCAGCAGCCAACTGGGGCGGTTCTCCTACGAGCAGTACTTC.

The chain has TRBV7-3 and TRBJ2-3; TRBD1 aligns across 9 bases. CDR1 and CDR2 (germline): SGHTA, FQGTGA. Unmatched junction bases numbered 5, after V lost 5 bases and J lost 2 bases. This CDR3 contains 15 residues. Here the CDR3 reads CASSATGGATDTQYF. DNA of the CDR3: TGTGCCAGCAGCGCGACAGGGGGGGCCACAGATACGCAGTATTTT.

The chain links TRBV6-1 to TRBJ1-5; tentatively, D is TRBD1 (6 bases). Germline CDR1 MNHNS, CDR2 SASEGT. V was pared by 6 bases and J by 11 bases, with 17 bases between. The CDR3 extends over 13 amino acids. The chain's CDR3 is CASRGQPFRAQHF. In DNA form, the CDR3 reads TGTGCCAGCAGAGGACAGCCCTTTAGAGCCCAGCATTTT.

This clonotype was counted ten times or more. J is TRBJ2-1 and V is TRBV7-3; 10 nucleotides align to TRBD2. The CDR3 has 15 amino acids. Trimming at V came to 5 bases and at J to 2 bases, leaving 3 bases not matched to a gene. The germline V gene has CDR1 SGHTA and CDR2 FQGTGA. The CDR3 here is CASSPAGGAYNEQFF. CDR3 bases: TGTGCCAGCAGCCCAGCGGGAGGGGCCTACAATGAGCAGTTCTTC.

The CDR3 coding sequence is TGTGCCAGCAGTTTATCGAGCACAGGGGGCATCTACGAGCAGTACTTC. Its translation: CASSLSSTGGIYEQYF. This chain joins TRBV27 and TRBJ2-7; 9 bases match TRBD1. The J segment lost 3 bases and the V segment lost 0 bases, leaving 6 bases of the junction unmatched. The CDR3 loop spans 16 amino acids. Germline V gene sequence: CDR1 MNHEY, CDR2 SMNVEV (reference sequence).

The chain recombines TRBV28 with TRBJ2-7; no clear D. Per the germline V gene, CDR1 is MDHEN and CDR2 is SYDVKM. Between the trimmed V and J ends, which lost 7 bases and 0 bases, there was a span of 13 bases. The CDR3 sequence is 14 residues long. In nucleotides, the CDR3 is TGTGCCAGCATTGAAGACGCCGGCTCCTACGAGCAGTACTTC. Encoded protein: CASIEDAGSYEQYF.

This clonotype has a count of ten or more. The rearrangement joins TRBV2 to TRBJ2-1; TRBD2 aligns across 7 bases. The trim removed 10 bases at V and 0 bases at J, leaving 9 bases unmatched. From germline, CDR1 is SNHLY and CDR2 FYNNEI. The CDR3 totals 15 residues. The CDR3 DNA is TGTGCCATTCCTCTAGCGGAGAGCTCCTACAATGAGCAGTTCTTC. It translates to CAIPLAESSYNEQFF.

The chain joins TRBV29-1 to TRBJ1-4; tentatively, D is TRBD1 (5 bases). In germline, CDR1 is SQVTM, CDR2 ANQGSEA. Trimming stripped 3 bases from V and 12 bases from J, with 23 bases between. The CDR3 loop spans 15 amino acids. The CDR3 nucleotides are TGCAGCGTTGAGTCGGGGGACGGACCCCCGGTCGAACTGTTTTTT. This encodes CSVESGDGPPVELFF.

The chain carries TRBV18 and TRBJ2-7; 9 positions match TRBD1. This CDR3 region has 16 residues. V gave up 2 bases and J gave up 4 bases; unmatched junction bases: 9. Germline lookup yields CDR1 KGHSH and CDR2 LQKENI. CDR3 nucleotides: TGTGCCAGCTCACCAATTGTTGGGACAGGGACGTACGAGCAGTACTTC. This gives the protein CASSPIVGTGTYEQYF.

This clonotype was counted a few times. V is TRBV10-3 and J is TRBJ2-2; D is undetermined. The CDR3 sequence is 15 residues long. V gave up 10 bases and J gave up 1 base, with 16 bases separating them. From germline, CDR1 is ENHRY and CDR2 SYGVKD. The CDR3 coding sequence is TGTGCCACTAGTCTTCAAAGCGAGAACACCGGGGAGCTGTTTTTT. This codes for CATSLQSENTGELFF.